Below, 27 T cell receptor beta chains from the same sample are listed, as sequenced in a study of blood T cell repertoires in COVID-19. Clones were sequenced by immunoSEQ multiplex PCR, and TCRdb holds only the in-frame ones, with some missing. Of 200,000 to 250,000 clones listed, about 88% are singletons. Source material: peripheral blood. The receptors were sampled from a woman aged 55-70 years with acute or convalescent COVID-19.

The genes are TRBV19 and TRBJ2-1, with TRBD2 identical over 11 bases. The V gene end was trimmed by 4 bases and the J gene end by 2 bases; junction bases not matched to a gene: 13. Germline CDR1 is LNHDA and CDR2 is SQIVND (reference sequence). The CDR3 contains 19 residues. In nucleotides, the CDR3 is TGTGCCAGTAGTAGGTTAAGGCTAGCGGGAGGTGGGGCCTACAATGAGCAGTTCTTC. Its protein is CASSRLRLAGGGAYNEQFF. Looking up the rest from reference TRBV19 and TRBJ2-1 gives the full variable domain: DGGITQSPKYLFRKEGQNVTLSCEQNLNHDAMYWYRQDPGQGLRLIYYSQIVNDFQKGDIAEGYSVSREKKESFPLTVTSAQKNPTAFYLCASSRLRLAGGGAYNEQFFGPGTRLTVL.

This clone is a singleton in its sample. The CDR3 DNA sequence: TGTGCCAGCAGTGGACACCTCTCTGGAAACACCATATATTTT. Translating gives CASSGHLSGNTIYF. The rearrangement links TRBV5-8 to TRBJ1-3; D is possibly TRBD1 (5 bases). The V end lost 5 bases, the J end lost 0 bases, and 9 bases lay between the germline ends. The CDR3 has 14 residues. The germline V gene has CDR1 SGHTS and CDR2 YDEGEE.

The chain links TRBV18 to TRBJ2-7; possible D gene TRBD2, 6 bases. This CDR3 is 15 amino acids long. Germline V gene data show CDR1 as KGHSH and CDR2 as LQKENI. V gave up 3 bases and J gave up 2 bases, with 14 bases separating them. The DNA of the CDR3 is TGTGCCAGCTCACCGGGGGGAGAAATTACCTACGAGCAGTACTTC. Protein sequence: CASSPGGEITYEQYF.

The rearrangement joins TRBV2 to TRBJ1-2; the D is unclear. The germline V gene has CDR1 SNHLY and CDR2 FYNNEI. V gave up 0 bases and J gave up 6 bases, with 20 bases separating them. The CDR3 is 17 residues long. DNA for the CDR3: TGTGCCAGCAGTGAAGCCCCGGGAGGGTGGTACTGGGATGGCTACACCTTC. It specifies CASSEAPGGWYWDGYTF.

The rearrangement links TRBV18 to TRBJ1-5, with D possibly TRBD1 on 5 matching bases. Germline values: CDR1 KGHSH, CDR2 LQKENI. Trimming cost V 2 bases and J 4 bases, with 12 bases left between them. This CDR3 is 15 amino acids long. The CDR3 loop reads CASSPNGQANQPQHF. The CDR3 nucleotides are TGTGCCAGCTCACCAAATGGACAAGCTAATCAGCCCCAGCATTTT.

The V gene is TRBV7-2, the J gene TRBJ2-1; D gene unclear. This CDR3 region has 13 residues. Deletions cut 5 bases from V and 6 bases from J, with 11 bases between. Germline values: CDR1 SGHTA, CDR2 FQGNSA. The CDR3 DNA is TGTGCCAGCAGCCCCAACAGATTCAATGAGCAGTTCTTC. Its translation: CASSPNRFNEQFF.

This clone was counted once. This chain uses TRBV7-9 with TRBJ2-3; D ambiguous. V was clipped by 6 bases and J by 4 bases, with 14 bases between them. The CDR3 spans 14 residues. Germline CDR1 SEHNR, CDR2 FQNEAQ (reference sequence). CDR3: CASSHAREADTQYF. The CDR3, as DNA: TGTGCCAGCAGTCATGCCAGAGAGGCAGATACGCAGTATTTT.

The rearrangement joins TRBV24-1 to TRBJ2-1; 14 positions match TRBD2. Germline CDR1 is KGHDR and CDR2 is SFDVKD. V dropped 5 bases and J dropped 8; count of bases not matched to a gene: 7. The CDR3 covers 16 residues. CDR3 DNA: TGTGCCACCAGTGTCCCCGGGACTAGCGGGAGTGATGAGCAGTTCTTC. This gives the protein CATSVPGTSGSDEQFF.

CDR3 in amino acids: CASSFRGQYSGNTIYF. In DNA, the CDR3 is TGTGCCAGCAGTTTCAGGGGACAATACTCTGGAAACACCATATATTTT. This chain joins TRBV6-2 or TRBV6-3 and TRBJ1-3; D perhaps matches TRBD1 (6 bases). This CDR3 has 16 amino acids. Germline CDR1 is MNHEY and CDR2 is SVGEGT. Trimming pared 4 bases from V and 0 bases from J, leaving 13 bases between.

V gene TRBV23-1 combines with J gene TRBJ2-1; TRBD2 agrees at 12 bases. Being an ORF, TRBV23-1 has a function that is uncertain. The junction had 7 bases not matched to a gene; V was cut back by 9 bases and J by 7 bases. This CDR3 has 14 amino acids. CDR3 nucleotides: TGCGCCAGAGAGACTAGCGGGAGAGGGAATGAGCAGTTCTTC. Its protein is CARETSGRGNEQFF.

As DNA, the CDR3 is TGTGCCAGCAGTTCGACTACAACCCAAGAGACCCAGTACTTC. The encoded protein is CASSSTTTQETQYF. The chain links TRBV2 to TRBJ2-5, with a tentative D call TRBD2 (5 bases). V shed 5 bases and J shed 1 base, with 11 bases lying between them. This CDR3 is built from 14 residues. Germline-derived CDR1 and CDR2 are SNHLY and FYNNEI. Supplemented by reference TRBV2 and TRBJ2-5, the full variable domain reads EPEVTQTPSHQVTQMGQEVILRCVPISNHLYFYWYRQILGQKVEFLVSFYNNEISEKSEIFDDQFSVERPDGSNFTLKIRSTKLEDSAMYFCASSSTTTQETQYFGPGTRLLVL.

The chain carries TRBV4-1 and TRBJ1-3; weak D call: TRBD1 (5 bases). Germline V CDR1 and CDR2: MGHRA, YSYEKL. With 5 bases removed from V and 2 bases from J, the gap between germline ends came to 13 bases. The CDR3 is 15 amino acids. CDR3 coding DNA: TGCGCCAGCAGCGAACCGACAGAGACTGGAAACACCATATATTTT. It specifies CASSEPTETGNTIYF.

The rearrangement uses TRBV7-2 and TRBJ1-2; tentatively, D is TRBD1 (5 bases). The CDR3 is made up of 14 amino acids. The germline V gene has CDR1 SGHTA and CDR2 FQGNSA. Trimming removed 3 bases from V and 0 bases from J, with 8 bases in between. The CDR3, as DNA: TGTGCCAGCAGCTTTGCGGGGGCTAACTATGGCTACACCTTC. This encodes CASSFAGANYGYTF.

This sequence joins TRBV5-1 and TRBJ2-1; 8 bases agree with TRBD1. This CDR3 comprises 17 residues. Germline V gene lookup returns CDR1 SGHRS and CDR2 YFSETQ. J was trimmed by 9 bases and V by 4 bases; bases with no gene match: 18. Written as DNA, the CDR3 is TGCGCCAGCAGCCCCTCCCCGAGCGGACAGGGCGCGGGTGAGCAGTTCTTC. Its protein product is CASSPSPSGQGAGEQFF.

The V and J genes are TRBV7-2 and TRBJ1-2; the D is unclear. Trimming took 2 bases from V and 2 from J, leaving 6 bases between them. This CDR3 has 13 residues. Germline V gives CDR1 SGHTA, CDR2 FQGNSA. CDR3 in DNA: TGTGCCAGCAGCTTAACATTAAACTATGGCTACACCTTC. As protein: CASSLTLNYGYTF.

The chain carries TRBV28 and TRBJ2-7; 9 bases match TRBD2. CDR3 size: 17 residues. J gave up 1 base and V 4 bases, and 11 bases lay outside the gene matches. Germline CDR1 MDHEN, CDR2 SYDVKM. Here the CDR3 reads CASSSPALSGRSYEQYF. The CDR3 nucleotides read TGTGCCAGCAGTTCACCTGCCCTGAGCGGGAGGTCCTACGAGCAGTACTTC.

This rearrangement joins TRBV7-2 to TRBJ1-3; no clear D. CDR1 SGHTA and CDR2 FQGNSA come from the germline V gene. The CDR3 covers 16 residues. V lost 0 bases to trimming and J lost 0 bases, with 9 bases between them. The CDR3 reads CASSLAFRDSGNTIYF. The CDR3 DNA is TGTGCCAGCAGCTTAGCCTTCCGGGACTCTGGAAACACCATATATTTT. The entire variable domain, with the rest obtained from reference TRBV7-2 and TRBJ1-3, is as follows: GAGVSQSPSNKVTEKGKDVELRCDPISGHTALYWYRQSLGQGLEFLIYFQGNSAPDKSGLPSDRFSAERTGGSVSTLTIQRTQQEDSAVYLCASSLAFRDSGNTIYFGEGSWLTVV.

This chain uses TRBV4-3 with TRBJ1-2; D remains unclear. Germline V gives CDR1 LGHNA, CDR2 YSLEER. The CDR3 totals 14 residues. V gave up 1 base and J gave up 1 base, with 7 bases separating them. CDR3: CASSQATSNYGYTF. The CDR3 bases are TGCGCCAGCAGCCAAGCCACGAGTAACTATGGCTACACCTTC.

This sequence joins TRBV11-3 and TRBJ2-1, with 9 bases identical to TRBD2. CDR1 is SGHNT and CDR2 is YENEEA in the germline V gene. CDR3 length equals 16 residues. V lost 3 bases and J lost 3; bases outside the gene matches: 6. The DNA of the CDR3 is TGTGCCAGCAGCTTGACCATAGCGGGGGTCTACAATGAGCAGTTCTTC. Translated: CASSLTIAGVYNEQFF.

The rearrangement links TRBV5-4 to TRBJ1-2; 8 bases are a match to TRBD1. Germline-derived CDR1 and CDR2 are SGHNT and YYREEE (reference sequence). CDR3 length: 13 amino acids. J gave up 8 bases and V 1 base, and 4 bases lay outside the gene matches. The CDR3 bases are TGTGCCAGCAGCTTGCAGGGGGCAAGGGGCTACACCTTC. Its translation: CASSLQGARGYTF.

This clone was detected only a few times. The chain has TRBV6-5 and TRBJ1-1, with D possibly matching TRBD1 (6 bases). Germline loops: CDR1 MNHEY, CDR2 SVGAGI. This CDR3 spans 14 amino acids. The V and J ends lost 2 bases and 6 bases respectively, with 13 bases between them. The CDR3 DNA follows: TGTGCCAGCAGTTACACAGGGTCCGCTGCTGAAGCTTTCTTT. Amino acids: CASSYTGSAAEAFF.

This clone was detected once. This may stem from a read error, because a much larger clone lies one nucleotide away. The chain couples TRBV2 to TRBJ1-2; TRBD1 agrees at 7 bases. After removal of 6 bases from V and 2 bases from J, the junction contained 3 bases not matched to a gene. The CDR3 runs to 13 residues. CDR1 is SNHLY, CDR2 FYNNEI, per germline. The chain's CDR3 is CASSPTGNYGYTF. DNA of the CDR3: TGTGCCAGCAGCCCGACAGGGAACTATGGCTACACCTTC.

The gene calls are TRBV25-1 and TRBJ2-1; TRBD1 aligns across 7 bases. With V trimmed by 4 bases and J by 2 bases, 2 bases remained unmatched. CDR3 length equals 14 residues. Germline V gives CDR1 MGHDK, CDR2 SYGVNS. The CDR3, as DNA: TGTGCCAGCAGTGTGGGACAGCCCTACAATGAGCAGTTCTTC. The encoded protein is CASSVGQPYNEQFF.

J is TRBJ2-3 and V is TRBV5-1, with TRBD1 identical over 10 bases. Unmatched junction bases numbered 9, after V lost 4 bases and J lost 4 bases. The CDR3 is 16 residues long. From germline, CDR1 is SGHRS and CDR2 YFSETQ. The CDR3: CASSLGTGVRADTQYF. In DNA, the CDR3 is TGCGCCAGCAGCCTTGGGACAGGGGTCCGCGCAGATACGCAGTATTTT. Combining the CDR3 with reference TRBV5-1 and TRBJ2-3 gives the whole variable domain KAGVTQTPRYLIKTRGQQVTLSCSPISGHRSVSWYQQTPGQGLQFLFEYFSETQRNKGNFPGRFSGRQFSNSRSEMNVSTLELGDSALYLCASSLGTGVRADTQYFGPGTRLTVL.

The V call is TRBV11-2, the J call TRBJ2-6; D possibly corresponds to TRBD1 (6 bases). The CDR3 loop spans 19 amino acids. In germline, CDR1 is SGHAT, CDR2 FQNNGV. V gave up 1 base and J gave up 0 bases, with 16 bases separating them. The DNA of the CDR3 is TGTGCCAGCAGCTTAGTTCCCTTTAGACAGGACTCTGGGGCCAACGTCCTGACTTTC. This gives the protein CASSLVPFRQDSGANVLTF.

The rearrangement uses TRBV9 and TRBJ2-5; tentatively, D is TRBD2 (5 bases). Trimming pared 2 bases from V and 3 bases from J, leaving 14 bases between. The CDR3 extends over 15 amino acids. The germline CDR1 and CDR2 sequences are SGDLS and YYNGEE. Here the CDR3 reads CASSVEGRSEETQYF. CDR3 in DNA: TGTGCCAGCAGCGTCGAGGGCAGATCCGAAGAGACCCAGTACTTC.

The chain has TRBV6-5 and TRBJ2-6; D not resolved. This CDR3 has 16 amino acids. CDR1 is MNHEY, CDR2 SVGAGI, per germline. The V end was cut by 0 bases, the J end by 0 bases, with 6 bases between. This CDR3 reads CASSYSRSSGANVLTF. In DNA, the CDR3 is TGTGCCAGCAGTTACTCGAGGAGCTCTGGGGCCAACGTCCTGACTTTC.